This T cell receptor beta chain was captured in a study of blood T cell repertoires in COVID-19. Germline values: CDR1 SGHRS, CDR2 YFSETQ. The CDR3 extends over 15 amino acids. After removal of 4 bases from V and 2 bases from J, the junction contained 3 bases not matched to a gene. This clone was seen a single time. Other DNA sequences of this sample code for an identical CDR3. Sequencing was performed with immunoSEQ multiplex PCR; in TCRdb, only in-frame clones are kept and a portion is missing. The sample has 390,000 or so clones; 70% to 90% are singletons. Sequenced input: peripheral blood. The receptor's source is a woman in her 30s with COVID-19, enrolled during active disease. The rearrangement uses TRBV5-1 and TRBJ2-7, with 13 bases aligning to TRBD2. In DNA, the CDR3 is TGCGCCAGCAGCCCCGGGACTAGCGGGACCTACGAGCAGTACTTC. Protein sequence: CASSPGTSGTYEQYF.